Each of the 21 T cell receptor beta chains below was sequenced from the same sample in a study of breast tumors, draining lymph nodes, adjacent tissues. TCRdb re-called the multiplex PCR reads with MiXCR, one entry per CDR3 protein. The table lists 150,000 to 200,000 distinct CDR3 sequences, around 33% of them singletons. Samples came from axillary lymph nodes draining the breast cancer. The specimen sequenced was axillary lymph node tissue. The receptors come from a female donor with breast cancer. Some clones in this sample may be carry-over from other donors' samples.

In this sample, this clonotype turned up once. The chain links TRBV15 to TRBJ1-1; tentatively, D is TRBD1 (5 bases). Trimming stripped 0 bases from V and 9 bases from J, with 11 bases between. This CDR3 is 13 amino acids long. Germline V lookup: CDR1 LNHNV, CDR2 YYDKDF (reference sequence). CDR3 DNA sequence: TGTGCCACCAGCAGAGACGGAGCAGGGCAAGCTTTCTTT. It specifies CATSRDGAGQAFF.

This clonotype was seen ten or more times. The chain uses TRBV7-9 and TRBJ1-4, with 9 bases that match TRBD1. CDR1 is SEHNR and CDR2 is FQNEAQ in the germline V gene (reference sequence). CDR3 size: 15 residues. J lost 6 bases, V lost 5 bases, and 7 bases had no gene match. The DNA of the CDR3 is TGTGCCAGCAGCCCCGGCGGGACAGGGTATGAAAAACTGTTTTTT. Protein sequence: CASSPGGTGYEKLFF.

This clonotype was picked up many times. The chain recombines TRBV27 with TRBJ2-7; D ambiguous. Germline loops: CDR1 MNHEY, CDR2 SMNVEV (reference sequence). Trimming took 4 bases from V and 7 from J, leaving 17 bases between them. CDR3 size: 14 residues. CDR3 loop: CASSSHGRNREQYF. Written as DNA, the CDR3 is TGTGCCAGCAGTTCCCACGGACGTAATCGGGAGCAGTACTTC.

The rearrangement uses TRBV20-1 and TRBJ2-7; the D gene is possibly TRBD2 (8 bases). V was trimmed by 1 base and J by 6 bases, leaving 19 bases between them. The CDR3 spans 15 residues. Germline CDR1 is DFQATT and CDR2 is SNEGSKA (reference sequence). CDR3 protein: CSARGDSLAGLEQYF. The DNA of the CDR3 is TGCAGTGCTAGAGGGGACAGTTTAGCGGGACTCGAGCAGTACTTC.

The rearrangement links TRBV9 to TRBJ1-5, with D possibly matching TRBD1 (6 bases). CDR1 and CDR2 from the germline V gene are SGDLS and YYNGEE. The CDR3 totals 16 residues. V was trimmed by 5 bases and J by 3 bases, leaving 18 bases between them. The CDR3 DNA sequence: TGTGCCAGCAGTAGCGGGGGGGCTTCTTACAATCAGCCCCAGCATTTT. Translation gives CASSSGGASYNQPQHF.

This clonotype was detected many times. The rearrangement joins TRBV28 to TRBJ2-7, with 8 positions matching TRBD2. After removal of 4 bases from V and 2 bases from J, the junction contained 4 bases not matched to a gene. Germline V lookup: CDR1 MDHEN, CDR2 SYDVKM. This CDR3 region has 14 residues. The CDR3 loop reads CASSSGGGTYEQYF. The CDR3 DNA is TGTGCCAGCAGTTCCGGGGGGGGGACCTACGAGCAGTACTTC.

This clonotype was detected only a few times. A much larger clone lies a single base off, so this may be a read error. This rearrangement joins TRBV20-1 to TRBJ1-2, with 7 bases fitting TRBD1. V shed 0 bases and J 8 bases; nucleotides not matched to a gene: 12. In germline, CDR1 is DFQATT, CDR2 SNEGSKA (reference sequence). The CDR3 loop spans 15 amino acids. Here the CDR3 DNA reads TGCAGTGCTAGAGATCGGGGGAGGGGGCCCGTCGGCTACACCTTC. Translated: CSARDRGRGPVGYTF.

This clonotype was recorded at least ten times. V and J are TRBV5-1 and TRBJ2-7, with 8 nucleotides matching TRBD2. The V and J ends lost 3 bases and 0 bases, in that order; junction bases with no gene match: 2. Germline-derived CDR1 and CDR2 are SGHRS and YFSETQ. This CDR3 is built from 14 residues. CDR3 residues: CASSWGTSSYEQYF. The CDR3 DNA sequence: TGCGCCAGCAGCTGGGGGACTAGCTCCTACGAGCAGTACTTC.

The chain carries TRBV10-2 and TRBJ2-5; 8 positions match TRBD2. Germline CDR1 and CDR2: WSHSY and SAAADI. CDR3 length equals 23 residues. Trimming at V came to 3 bases and at J to 2 bases, leaving 29 bases not matched to a gene. CDR3 nucleotides: TGCGCCAGCAGTGAACCCGACTTAACCCTAAGCGGGAGCCCCTTTAGGGGGCAAGAGACCCAGTACTTC. Translation: CASSEPDLTLSGSPFRGQETQYF.

This clonotype was counted ten times or more. The rearrangement links TRBV3-1 to TRBJ1-5; D not resolved. The CDR3 consists of 13 residues. V shed 0 bases and J shed 9 bases, with 9 bases lying between them. CDR1 is LGHDT, CDR2 YNNKEL, per germline (reference sequence). The CDR3 protein is CASSQEGGRPQHF. The CDR3, as DNA: TGTGCCAGCAGCCAAGAAGGAGGGAGGCCCCAGCATTTT.

The chain recombines TRBV15 with TRBJ2-1; 8 nucleotides align to TRBD2. Matching the DNA end better, TRBJ2-7 makes the J call doubtful. The CDR3 has 15 amino acids. The germline CDR1 and CDR2 sequences are LNHNV and YYDKDF (reference sequence). In DNA, the CDR3 is TGTGCCACCAGCAGCGACGCGGGGGGAACCTACGAGCAGTACTTC. It encodes CATSSDAGGTYEQYF.

This clonotype was detected many times. The genes are TRBV7-2 and TRBJ2-7; D could derive from TRBD1 or TRBD2 (6 bases each). V was pared by 4 bases and J by 6 bases, with 16 bases between. The CDR3 runs to 14 residues. From germline, CDR1 is SGHTA and CDR2 FQGNSA. This CDR3 is CASSSGTGASEQYF. The DNA of the CDR3 is TGTGCCAGCAGCTCCGGGACGGGGGCCTCCGAGCAGTACTTC.

Of note for this clonotype: A read error may be the cause here, since a much bigger clone is one base away. The chain combines TRBV27 with TRBJ2-7, with 7 bases identical to TRBD1. Per germline, CDR1 MNHEY and CDR2 SMNVEV (reference sequence). The CDR3 length is 14 residues. In DNA form, the CDR3 reads TGTGTCAGCAGACCGGGACAGACATACTACGAGCAGTACTTC. This codes for CVSRPGQTYYEQYF.

The V and J genes are TRBV6-6 and TRBJ2-5; 10 bases map to TRBD1. The CDR3 runs 16 residues. V trimming: 5 bases; J trimming: 5 bases; junction bases outside the gene matches: 11. In germline, CDR1 is MNHNY, CDR2 SVGAGI (reference sequence). The CDR3, as DNA: TGTGCCAGCAGTCACGGGACAGGGGCGCAATGGGAGACCCAGTACTTC. It yields the protein CASSHGTGAQWETQYF.

This clonotype was detected ten times or more. The chain employs TRBV11-2 and TRBJ2-2; D is perhaps TRBD2 (6 bases). This CDR3 contains 16 residues. CDR1 SGHAT and CDR2 FQNNGV come from the germline V gene. V lost 1 base, J lost 0 bases, and 9 bases lay in between. The CDR3 spells CASSLVGGPNTGELFF. CDR3 in DNA: TGTGCCAGCAGCTTAGTCGGGGGACCGAACACCGGGGAGCTGTTTTTT.

The chain carries TRBV20-1 and TRBJ1-2; D ambiguous. This CDR3 comprises 13 residues. V lost 0 bases and J lost 6, with 11 bases in between. Germline V gene sequence: CDR1 DFQATT, CDR2 SNEGSKA (reference sequence). CDR3 coding DNA: TGCAGTGCTAGAGATGTTAGGGTTAATGGCTACACCTTC. Translated: CSARDVRVNGYTF.

With regard to this clonotype: A much larger clone differs from this one at a single base, so this may be a read error. The chain has TRBV5-6 and TRBJ2-5; 7 positions agree with TRBD1. The CDR3 is made up of 14 amino acids. V was clipped by 2 bases and J by 3 bases; unmatched bases: 4. CDR1 and CDR2 from the germline V gene are SGHDT and YYEEEE. CDR3 in DNA: TGTGCCAGCAGCTTCGGACAGGCAAAAGAGACCCAGTACTTC. As protein: CASSFGQAKETQYF.

Points on this clonotype: A much larger clone is a single base away; this may be a read error. This chain connects TRBV6-5 to TRBJ2-2; no firm D call. Germline CDR1 is MNHEY and CDR2 is SVGAGI. The CDR3 runs to 15 residues. The CDR3, as DNA: TGTGCCAGCAGTCACTCGGCATGCCCCACCGGGGAGCTGTTTTTT. This translates into CASSHSACPTGELFF.

The rearrangement uses TRBV7-9 and TRBJ1-5; a possible D gene is TRBD1 (5 bases). The CDR3 consists of 13 residues. Germline V gene lookup returns CDR1 SEHNR and CDR2 FQNEAQ (reference sequence). Trimming pared 5 bases from V and 9 bases from J, leaving 14 bases between. The CDR3 here is CASSPKGLGPQHF. The CDR3 DNA follows: TGTGCCAGCAGCCCCAAGGGGTTGGGGCCCCAGCATTTT.

In this sample, this clonotype turned up many times. The rearrangement uses TRBV2 and TRBJ2-1, with no clear D. This CDR3 contains 14 residues. V lost 3 bases, J lost 6 bases, and 12 bases lay in between. Germline V lookup: CDR1 SNHLY, CDR2 FYNNEI. The CDR3 DNA sequence: TGTGCCAGCAGTGACCAGCGATTCTCCAATGAGCAGTTCTTC. Its protein product is CASSDQRFSNEQFF.

At least ten counts were recorded for this clonotype. The chain couples TRBV5-1 to TRBJ2-1, with TRBD2 matching over 8 bases. Germline V gene lookup returns CDR1 SGHRS and CDR2 YFSETQ. The length of the CDR3 is 16 residues. J was trimmed by 5 bases and V by 2 bases; bases with no gene match: 9. This CDR3 is CASSLTSGPMNNEQFF. The CDR3 DNA reads TGCGCCAGCAGCTTAACTAGCGGTCCCATGAACAATGAGCAGTTCTTC.